This TCR beta chain originates from a study of control samples from healthy donors and cancer patients. Germline loops: CDR1 LGHDT, CDR2 YNNKEL (reference sequence). CDR3 length: 16 residues. V was pared by 3 bases and J by 3 bases, with 14 bases between. Sequenced by immunoSEQ multiplex PCR; TCRdb stores in-frame clones only, minus some. The data hold more than 70,000 clones, with about 94% observed a single time. The receptor was derived from a woman aged 25 to 39 in good health. This chain uses TRBV3-1 (or the pseudogene TRBV3-2) with TRBJ2-2; maybe TRBD2 (6 bases). Input material: blood. In DNA form, the CDR3 reads TGTGCCAGCAGCCAGTGGGGGGTATCTGACACCGGGGAGCTGTTTTTT. Residues: CASSQWGVSDTGELFF.